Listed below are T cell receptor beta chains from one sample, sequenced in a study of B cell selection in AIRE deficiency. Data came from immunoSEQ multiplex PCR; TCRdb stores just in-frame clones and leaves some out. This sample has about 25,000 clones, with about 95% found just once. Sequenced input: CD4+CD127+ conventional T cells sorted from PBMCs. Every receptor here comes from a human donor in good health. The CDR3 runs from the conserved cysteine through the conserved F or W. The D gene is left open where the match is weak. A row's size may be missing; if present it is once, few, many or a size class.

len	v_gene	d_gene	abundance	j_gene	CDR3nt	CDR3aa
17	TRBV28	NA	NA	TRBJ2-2	TGTGCCAGCAGTTTAGCTTGGCGGGTTTCGAACACCGGGGAGCTGTTTTTT	CASSLAWRVSNTGELFF
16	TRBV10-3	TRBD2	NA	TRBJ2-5	TGTGCCATCAGTACTCTAGCGGGAGGCCTCCAAGAGACCCAGTACTTC	CAISTLAGGLQETQYF
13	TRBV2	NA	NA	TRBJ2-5	TGTGCCAGCAGTGTCGGAGCGGTACAGACCCAGTACTTC	CASSVGAVQTQYF
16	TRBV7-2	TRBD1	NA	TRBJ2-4	TGTGCCAGCAGCTCCCGGGACAGGGACCTCCGAGACATTCAGTACTTC	CASSSRDRDLRDIQYF
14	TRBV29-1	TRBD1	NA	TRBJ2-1	TGCAGCGTGACCCCGGGCAGGGGGCATGATGAGCAGTTCTTC	CSVTPGRGHDEQFF
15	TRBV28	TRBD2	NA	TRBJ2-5	TGTGCCAGCAGTAAGAGCGGGGCCTACCAAGAGACCCAGTACTTC	CASSKSGAYQETQYF
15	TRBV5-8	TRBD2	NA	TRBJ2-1	TGTGCCAGCAGCTTGGTCCTGGGGGGGGACAATGAGCAGTTCTTC	CASSLVLGGDNEQFF
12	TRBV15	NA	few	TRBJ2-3	TGTGCCACCAGGAGCGCCACAGATACGCAGTATTTT	CATRSATDTQYF
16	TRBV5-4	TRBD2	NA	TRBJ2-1	TGTGCCAGCAGCCCCTATAGCGGGGGCTCCTACAATGAGCAGTTCTTC	CASSPYSGGSYNEQFF
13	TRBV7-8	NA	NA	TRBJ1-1	TGTGCCAGCAGCTTAGGGATGGACACTGAAGCTTTCTTT	CASSLGMDTEAFF
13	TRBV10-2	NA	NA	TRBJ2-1	TGCGCCACGGGTCCTAGCTCCTACAATGAGCAGTTCTTC	CATGPSSYNEQFF
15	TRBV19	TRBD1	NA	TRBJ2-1	TGTGCCAGTAGTAGGACAGGATCGGGGTACAATGAGCAGTTCTTC	CASSRTGSGYNEQFF
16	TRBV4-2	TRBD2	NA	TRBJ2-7	TGTGCCAGCAGCCAAGTAGTCCCTAGCGGGGGCTACGAGCAGTACTTC	CASSQVVPSGGYEQYF
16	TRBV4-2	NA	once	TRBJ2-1	TGTGCCAGCAGCCTCACGGGATCCAGCTCCTACAATGAGCAGTTCTTC	CASSLTGSSSYNEQFF
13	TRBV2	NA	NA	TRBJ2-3	TGTGCCGGGGGGACTGCATTCACAGATACGCAGTATTTT	CAGGTAFTDTQYF
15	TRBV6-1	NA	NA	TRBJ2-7	TGTGCCAGCAGTGGATCGAGGCACACCACCTACGAGCAGTACTTC	CASSGSRHTTYEQYF
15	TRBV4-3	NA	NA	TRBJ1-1	TGCGCCAGCAGCCCCCCGGGACACAAGAACACTGAAGCTTTCTTT	CASSPPGHKNTEAFF
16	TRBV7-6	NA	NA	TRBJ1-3	TGTGCCAGCAGCTTAGAAGGGGCCCGCTCTGGAAACACCATATATTTT	CASSLEGARSGNTIYF
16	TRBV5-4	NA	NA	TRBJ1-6	TGTGCCAGCAGCTTGGCCAGCCAAGGGTTTAATTCACCCCTCCACTTT	CASSLASQGFNSPLHF